This entry features one T cell receptor (beta chain) sequence. Antigen unknown. Vbeta (60) and Jbeta (13) primers were used in the PCR. The assay was immunoSEQ multiplex PCR, and TCRdb's table has in-frame clones only and misses some. The table has 150,000 to 200,000 clones, around 78% seen once. This sample was included in a study of cytomegalovirus exposure and HLA in healthy donors. Broader study findings: Later on, a genetic analysis was performed. It linked a missense variant in DCLRE1C with V- and J-gene trimming of TCR beta. The productive fraction for most TCR beta V segments was about 87% or about 30% in an earlier analysis. Reports indicate that TCR beta sequences accurately predicted the HLA-A and HLA-B alleles of most subjects.

CDR1 is GTSNPN and CDR2 is SVGIG in the germline V gene (reference sequence). V dropped 3 bases and J dropped 11 bases, with 13 bases sitting between them. The CDR3 contains 11 residues. The J gene is TRBJ1-1, the V gene TRBV30; perhaps TRBD1 as D (5 bases). This receptor was identified in a man aged 40-50 years in good health and CMV-seronegative. Sequences were obtained from PBMCs. For the CDR3, the DNA is TGTGCCTGGAGCGCGGGGCAGGCTGCTTTCTTT. It yields the protein CAWSAGQAAFF.